This TCR beta chain derives from a study of cytomegalovirus exposure and HLA in healthy donors. Researchers ran the PCR with 60 Vbeta and 13 Jbeta primers. Sequencing used immunoSEQ multiplex PCR; TCRdb keeps in-frame clones, though not all of them. Of roughly 180,000 clones listed, about three quarters are singletons. This clone was recorded once. Its target is unknown. Germline CDR1 reads SGHTA; CDR2 reads FQGNSA. The CDR3 loop spans 14 amino acids. V gave up 7 bases and J gave up 2 bases; unmatched junction bases: 4. Whole-study findings and limits: TCR beta V segments were, for the most part, productive about 87% or about 30% of the time in an earlier analysis. Later on, analysis showed that most CMV-associated TCR beta chains appeared to be HLA-restricted. Association with HLA alleles at 0.05 false discovery rate was found for 16,951 TCR beta sequences in a later analysis. A later analysis reported that several of the most significant clusters appeared to be linked to common viral pathogens, among them Epstein-Barr virus.

The chain links TRBV7-2 to TRBJ2-2, with 7 nucleotides matching TRBD2. Sequences were obtained from PBMCs. The receptor was isolated from an older woman in good health and CMV-seropositive. CDR3 sequence (DNA): TGTGCCAGCAACCGACTAGCCAACACCGGGGAGCTGTTTTTT. Translating gives CASNRLANTGELFF.